This TCR beta chain was sequenced in a study of cytomegalovirus exposure and HLA in healthy donors. Study-level points and caveats: An assumption of roughly uniform sequencing depth across donors underlay the presence/absence analyses.

With respect to this clone: Its specificity is not known.

Primers for the PCR totalled 60 Vbeta and 13 Jbeta. The method was immunoSEQ multiplex PCR; TCRdb's version includes in-frame clones alone and lacks a portion of them. The data contain about 120,000 clones, about three quarters of them singletons. The TCR comes from a woman aged 30 to 39 in good health and CMV-seropositive. What was sequenced was PBMCs.

Written as DNA, the CDR3 is TGTGCCAGCAGCCATGGGGGCAGGGGAACTGAAGCTTTCTTT. Translated, it gives CASSHGGRGTEAFF. The rearrangement joins TRBV5-6 to TRBJ1-1, with D possibly being TRBD1 (6 bases). The V end was cut by 4 bases, the J end by 5 bases, with 15 bases between. The germline CDR1 and CDR2 sequences are SGHDT and YYEEEE. The length of the CDR3 is 14 residues.